These 14 T cell receptor beta chains originate from one sample sequenced in a study of blood T cell repertoires in COVID-19. The assay was immunoSEQ multiplex PCR, and TCRdb's table has in-frame clones only and misses some. The top ten clones hold approximately 4.8% of a sample with 150,000 to 200,000 clones, over 80% of them seen once. The sample was peripheral blood. Source of these receptors: a young man with COVID-19, enrolled during active disease.

This rearrangement joins TRBV24-1 to TRBJ1-2, with a tentative D call TRBD1 (5 bases). V was shortened by 7 bases and J by 5 bases, with 22 bases between the two germline ends. The V gene's germline CDR1 is KGHDR and CDR2 SFDVKD. This CDR3 has 16 residues. CDR3 in DNA: TGTGCCACCAGCGATCCGAAAGCAGGGAGGGCTTATGGCTACACCTTC. Translation gives CATSDPKAGRAYGYTF.

This sequence joins TRBV7-2 and TRBJ1-3; 8 bases agree with TRBD1. V gave up 5 bases and J gave up 2 bases; unmatched junction bases: 5. Germline V gene data show CDR1 as SGHTA and CDR2 as FQGNSA. The CDR3 totals 15 residues. As DNA, the CDR3 is TGTGCCAGCAGCGGAGACAGGGGTACTGGAAACACCATATATTTT. Its protein product is CASSGDRGTGNTIYF.

V and J are TRBV27 and TRBJ2-7; TRBD2 is a possible D gene (6 bases). Trimming removed 4 bases at V and 3 bases at J, with 13 bases between. CDR1 and CDR2 from the germline V gene are MNHEY and SMNVEV (reference sequence). The CDR3 sequence is 14 residues long. The CDR3 coding sequence is TGTGCCAGCAGTTCGTTCGGGGGAAACTACGAGCAGTACTTC. It yields the protein CASSSFGGNYEQYF.

The chain recombines TRBV7-9 with TRBJ1-1, with 8 bases aligning to TRBD1. The ends lost 3 bases at V and 1 base at J; junction bases unmatched: 1. This CDR3 is built from 14 residues. Per the germline V gene, CDR1 is SEHNR and CDR2 is FQNEAQ (reference sequence). CDR3 region: CASSFGQGNTEAFF. CDR3 sequence (DNA): TGTGCCAGCAGCTTCGGACAGGGGAACACTGAAGCTTTCTTT.

For this clone: The sample carries other DNA sequences with the same CDR3. V and J are TRBV18 and TRBJ1-1, with D possibly matching TRBD1 (5 bases). There are 13 residues in the CDR3. Germline CDR1 KGHSH, CDR2 LQKENI. V was cut by 3 bases and J by 1 base, with 6 bases left in between. The CDR3 loop reads CASSPGQNTEAFF. CDR3 DNA sequence: TGTGCCAGCTCACCGGGGCAGAACACTGAAGCTTTCTTT.

The chain combines TRBV9 with TRBJ2-4; D is perhaps TRBD2 (5 bases). V shed 0 bases and J shed 8 bases, with 9 bases lying between them. Germline V CDR1 and CDR2: SGDLS, YYNGEE. CDR3 size: 13 residues. The CDR3 DNA is TGTGCCAGCAGCGTAGGGGCGCGGGACATTCAGTACTTC. This sequence encodes CASSVGARDIQYF.

V and J are TRBV28 and TRBJ1-5, with a possible D match to TRBD1 (5 bases). Per germline, CDR1 MDHEN and CDR2 SYDVKM. This CDR3 is built from 13 residues. Trimming removed 7 bases from V and 4 bases from J, with 11 bases in between. This CDR3 is CASNLPGNQPQHF. In DNA form, the CDR3 reads TGTGCCAGCAATTTGCCAGGGAATCAGCCCCAGCATTTT.

The gene calls are TRBV9 and TRBJ1-2, with 8 bases identical to TRBD1. J was trimmed by 8 bases and V by 0 bases; bases with no gene match: 3. The CDR3 runs 13 residues. From germline, CDR1 is SGDLS and CDR2 YYNGEE. CDR3 loop: CASSVGDRLGYTF. CDR3 bases: TGTGCCAGCAGCGTAGGGGACAGGTTAGGCTACACCTTC.

This clone was seen a single time. V gene TRBV28 combines with J gene TRBJ2-2, with TRBD2 matching over 8 bases. J gave up 4 bases and V 11 bases, and 9 bases lay outside the gene matches. The CDR3 has 14 amino acids. Germline V gene sequence: CDR1 MDHEN, CDR2 SYDVKM. CDR3 coding DNA: TGTGCCGGCGGGAGCGGGAGTAGCACCGGGGAGCTGTTTTTT. It specifies CAGGSGSSTGELFF.

The chain carries TRBV11-1 and TRBJ1-4, with 7 bases lining up with TRBD1. The CDR3 loop spans 16 amino acids. Trimming at V came to 5 bases and at J to 8 bases, leaving 14 bases not matched to a gene. Germline loops: CDR1 SGHAT, CDR2 FQDESV (reference sequence). CDR3 bases: TGTGCCAGCAGCCCTACTACAGGGGAGGTCGGCGAAAAACTGTTTTTT. Its protein is CASSPTTGEVGEKLFF.

This clone was detected only a few times. The DNA for the CDR3 is TGTGCCAGCAGGGTAGCGGGAGAGCACTACGAGCAGTACTTC. Translation: CASRVAGEHYEQYF. V gene TRBV28 combines with J gene TRBJ2-7; TRBD2 matches 9 bases. Germline V lookup: CDR1 MDHEN, CDR2 SYDVKM. V dropped 6 bases and J dropped 3; count of bases not matched to a gene: 6. The CDR3 covers 14 residues.

This clone has a single count. The chain uses TRBV7-8 and TRBJ2-1; 15 bases line up with TRBD2. The J segment lost 8 bases and the V segment lost 1 base, leaving 0 bases of the junction unmatched. Germline assignment: CDR1 SGHVS and CDR2 FQNEAQ. There are 15 residues in the CDR3. CDR3 bases: TGTGCCAGCAGCTTAGGGACTAGCGGGAGGGATGAGCAGTTCTTC. Translated, it gives CASSLGTSGRDEQFF.

The J gene is TRBJ2-1, the V gene TRBV25-1, with TRBD2 identical over 9 bases. There are 16 residues in the CDR3. Germline V lookup: CDR1 MGHDK, CDR2 SYGVNS. With 3 bases clipped from V and 0 bases from J, the junction kept 3 bases outside the gene matches. In DNA, the CDR3 is TGTGCCAGCAGTGATGTTAGCGGGAGCTCCTACAATGAGCAGTTCTTC. Its protein is CASSDVSGSSYNEQFF.

V usage is TRBV24-1 and J usage is TRBJ2-5, with 12 bases aligning to TRBD1. The germline CDR1 and CDR2 sequences are KGHDR and SFDVKD. The V segment lost 7 bases and the J segment 1 base; nucleotides outside the gene matches: 9. The CDR3 extends over 17 amino acids. The CDR3 nucleotides are TGTGCCACCAGCCGGGGACAGGGGGCCTCTAGCCAAGAGACCCAGTACTTC. Its protein product is CATSRGQGASSQETQYF.